A single sample gave rise to the 31 T cell receptor beta chains below, sequenced in a study of T cell responses to AZD1222 COVID-19 vaccine. The repertoire was sequenced with immunoSEQ multiplex PCR; TCRdb's copy has only in-frame clones and lacks some. The sample lists about 150,000 clones, about 82% seen once, with about 5.4% in the top ten. Sequenced material: peripheral blood, taken 28 days after the second AZD1222 dose. Receptors originate from an adult who received the AZD1222 COVID-19 vaccine.

The V gene is TRBV7-9, the J gene TRBJ1-3, with D possibly TRBD1 on 5 matching bases. V lost 6 bases, J lost 0 bases, and 12 bases lay in between. Germline loops: CDR1 SEHNR, CDR2 FQNEAQ (reference sequence). The CDR3 sequence is 15 residues long. The chain's CDR3 is CASRPPGSSGNTIYF. The CDR3 DNA is TGTGCCAGCAGGCCTCCAGGGAGCTCTGGAAACACCATATATTTT.

V gene TRBV24-1 combines with J gene TRBJ1-2, with 10 nucleotides matching TRBD1. Germline V gives CDR1 KGHDR, CDR2 SFDVKD. The CDR3 consists of 15 residues. V lost 2 bases to trimming and J lost 6 bases; unmatched junction nucleotides: 5. CDR3 residues: CATSDSRTGGDGYTF. The CDR3 DNA follows: TGTGCCACCAGTGATTCCCGGACAGGGGGGGATGGCTACACCTTC.

DNA for the CDR3: TGTGCCAGCAGCCTTAATGGCGGGGTGAACACTGAAGCTTTCTTT. Translating it yields CASSLNGGVNTEAFF. The chain uses TRBV9 and TRBJ1-1; no firm D call. The CDR3 runs to 15 residues. Germline lookup yields CDR1 SGDLS and CDR2 YYNGEE. V shed 4 bases and J shed 0 bases, with 13 bases lying between them.

V and J are TRBV28 and TRBJ2-7; the D is unclear. The V gene's germline CDR1 is MDHEN and CDR2 SYDVKM. Trimming left V 1 base short and J 0 bases short, with 7 bases between. This CDR3 has 14 residues. The CDR3 DNA reads TGTGCCAGCAGTTTATTATGGAGCTCCTACGAGCAGTACTTC. This gives the protein CASSLLWSSYEQYF.

The chain joins TRBV3-1 (or the pseudogene TRBV3-2) to TRBJ1-6; D gene uncertain. The CDR3 extends over 14 amino acids. V was trimmed by 1 base and J by 8 bases, leaving 9 bases between them. Germline V gives CDR1 LGHDT, CDR2 YNNKEL (reference sequence). The CDR3 nucleotides are TGTGCCAGCAGCCAAGGAATTCGGGATTCACCCCTCCACTTT. Translation: CASSQGIRDSPLHF.

This sequence joins TRBV12-5 and TRBJ2-1; D remains unclear. The CDR3 length is 13 residues. Germline V CDR1 and CDR2: LGHNT, FRNRAP. V lost 3 bases to trimming and J lost 5 bases, with 8 bases between them. The CDR3 DNA reads as TGTGCTAGTGGTTTCTCGACGGACAATGAGCAGTTCTTC. It is translated as CASGFSTDNEQFF.

The chain is built from TRBV6-6 and TRBJ2-7; 9 nucleotides agree with TRBD1. Germline trimming cut 5 bases from V and 2 bases from J; bases unmatched to any gene: 7. Germline CDR1 is MNHNY and CDR2 is SVGAGI (reference sequence). The length of the CDR3 is 15 residues. The CDR3 region has the DNA TGTGCCAGCAGTACCCGGGACAGGGCTACCTACGAGCAGTACTTC. This translates into CASSTRDRATYEQYF.

This rearrangement joins TRBV19 to TRBJ2-5; D is possibly TRBD2 (5 bases). The CDR3 has 15 residues. V dropped 3 bases and J dropped 5 bases, with 16 bases sitting between them. Germline V lookup: CDR1 LNHDA, CDR2 SQIVND (reference sequence). In DNA, the CDR3 is TGTGCCAGTAGTATTGTTGGCGGAGGTTGGGAGACCCAGTACTTC. Amino acid sequence: CASSIVGGGWETQYF.

J is TRBJ1-6 and V is TRBV6-5; possible D gene TRBD1, 5 bases. The CDR3 totals 14 residues. Trimming stripped 5 bases from V and 4 bases from J, with 9 bases between. Per germline, CDR1 MNHEY and CDR2 SVGAGI. CDR3 DNA: TGTGCCAGCAGTCCTCGACAGTATAATTCACCCCTCCACTTT. Translating it yields CASSPRQYNSPLHF.

V gene TRBV30 combines with J gene TRBJ2-7, with D possibly TRBD1 on 6 matching bases. Germline V gene sequence: CDR1 GTSNPN, CDR2 SVGIG (reference sequence). The CDR3 totals 11 residues. In nucleotides, the CDR3 is TGTGGTTTTGGCAGGGGTTACGAGCAGTACTTC. Its protein product is CGFGRGYEQYF. The whole variable domain, filled in from reference TRBV30 and TRBJ2-7, reads SQTIHQWPATLVQPVGSPLSLECTVEGTSNPNLYWYRQAAGRGLQLLFYSVGIGQISSEVPQNLSASRPQDRQFILSSKKLLLSDSGFYLCGFGRGYEQYFGPGTRLTVT.

The genes are TRBV27 and TRBJ2-3, with 9 bases fitting TRBD2. V shed 7 bases, J shed 5 bases, and the junction held 13 bases outside the gene matches. The CDR3 is 16 residues long. Per the germline V gene, CDR1 is MNHEY and CDR2 is SMNVEV (reference sequence). The CDR3 region has the DNA TGTGCCAGCACCCAAAGTTTAGTAGCGGGAGTAGATACGCAGTATTTT. Protein: CASTQSLVAGVDTQYF.

The chain uses TRBV4-1 and TRBJ2-1; 11 bases map to TRBD2. Per the germline V gene, CDR1 is MGHRA and CDR2 is YSYEKL. The CDR3 consists of 16 residues. V was pared by 0 bases and J by 7 bases, with 5 bases of the junction left unmatched. The CDR3 bases are TGCGCCAGCAGCCAAGATAGCGGGGGGGCTGGGAATGAGCAGTTCTTC. It encodes CASSQDSGGAGNEQFF.

The gene calls are TRBV9 and TRBJ2-7; no reliable D call. Trimming pared 0 bases from V and 6 bases from J, leaving 13 bases between. The CDR3 runs to 14 residues. CDR1 and CDR2 from the germline V gene are SGDLS and YYNGEE. CDR3 in DNA: TGTGCCAGCAGCGTAGACCGGATGATGGGCGAGCAGTACTTC. As protein: CASSVDRMMGEQYF.

This chain joins TRBV28 and TRBJ2-7; 8 bases fit TRBD2. Germline CDR1 reads MDHEN; CDR2 reads SYDVKM. The CDR3 is 14 residues long. V lost 6 bases and J lost 2; bases outside the gene matches: 6. In DNA, the CDR3 is TGTGCCAGCAGCTCCGGGACTAGTCCCTACGAGCAGTACTTC. It specifies CASSSGTSPYEQYF.

This rearrangement joins TRBV19 to TRBJ1-5; D possibly corresponds to TRBD1 (5 bases). The CDR3 is 14 amino acids. V lost 6 bases and J 0 bases, leaving 9 bases between the germline ends. Germline CDR1 LNHDA, CDR2 SQIVND (reference sequence). Here the CDR3 DNA reads TGTGCCAGTAGGCGGGGGGATAGCAATCAGCCCCAGCATTTT. Its translation is CASRRGDSNQPQHF.

This clone was counted a few times. The gene calls are TRBV7-2 and TRBJ1-2; 7 bases align to TRBD1. With V trimmed by 5 bases and J by 0 bases, 3 bases remained unmatched. Germline loops: CDR1 SGHTA, CDR2 FQGNSA. CDR3 length: 14 residues. The CDR3 DNA sequence: TGTGCCAGCAGCAGGGGACAGTCTAACTATGGCTACACCTTC. Translation: CASSRGQSNYGYTF.

The chain couples TRBV5-1 to TRBJ2-5; 12 positions match TRBD2. The V gene's germline CDR1 is SGHRS and CDR2 YFSETQ. Trimming took 0 bases from V and 7 from J; bases not matched to a gene: 7. This CDR3 is 16 amino acids long. The CDR3 sequence is CASSLAASGGERTQYF. The CDR3 DNA reads as TGCGCCAGCAGCTTGGCCGCTAGCGGGGGGGAGAGGACCCAGTACTTC.

V gene TRBV5-4 combines with J gene TRBJ1-1; D is possibly TRBD1 (5 bases). The CDR3 length is 11 residues. Trimming removed 2 bases from V and 8 bases from J, with 7 bases in between. The germline gives CDR1 SGHNT, CDR2 YYREEE (reference sequence). The CDR3 sequence: CASSLGEEAFF. The CDR3, as DNA: TGTGCCAGCAGCTTAGGGGAAGAAGCTTTCTTT.

This chain connects TRBV21-1 to TRBJ2-5; the tabulated D call, TRBD1, remains unverified against the DNA. TRBV21-1 is described as a pseudogene. This CDR3 is 17 amino acids long. The CDR3 loop is CASSKDRVGQKEETQYF. The CDR3 DNA reads TGTGCCAGCAGCAAAGATCGTGTGGGACAGAAAGAAGAGACCCAGTACTTC.

This rearrangement joins TRBV7-2 to TRBJ1-6; D is unclear. The ends were cut back, 4 bases at V and 7 bases at J, with 5 bases in the middle. This CDR3 spans 12 amino acids. CDR1 SGHTA and CDR2 FQGNSA come from the germline V gene. CDR3 protein: CASSSLNSPLHF. The DNA for the CDR3 is TGTGCCAGCAGCTCGCTAAATTCACCCCTCCACTTT.

This chain links TRBV10-3 with TRBJ1-1; 9 positions match TRBD1. The trim removed 5 bases at V and 1 base at J, leaving 2 bases unmatched. Germline V gives CDR1 ENHRY, CDR2 SYGVKD. The CDR3 extends over 14 amino acids. The chain's CDR3 is CAISLTGGNTEAFF. The CDR3 nucleotides are TGTGCCATCAGTTTGACAGGGGGGAACACTGAAGCTTTCTTT.

Here the CDR3 reads CASSLDSGLSYEQYF. The CDR3 DNA sequence: TGTGCCAGCAGCTTAGATAGCGGGCTCTCCTACGAGCAGTACTTC. V and J are TRBV11-2 and TRBJ2-7, with 7 bases fitting TRBD2. Germline-derived CDR1 and CDR2 are SGHAT and FQNNGV. V trimming: 0 bases; J trimming: 0 bases; junction bases outside the gene matches: 2. This CDR3 is 15 amino acids long.

The V call is TRBV6-5, the J call TRBJ2-7; TRBD1 is a possible D gene (5 bases). Per germline, CDR1 MNHEY and CDR2 SVGAGI. The CDR3 is 15 residues long. Between the trimmed V and J ends, which lost 0 bases and 2 bases, there was a span of 11 bases. The CDR3 here is CASSYSITGAYEQYF. In DNA, the CDR3 is TGTGCCAGCAGTTACTCGATAACAGGAGCCTACGAGCAGTACTTC.

The CDR3, as DNA: TGTGCCTGGCAGGGGGGCCGGTCCGCAGATACGCAGTATTTT. Its protein is CAWQGGRSADTQYF. The V call is TRBV30, the J call TRBJ2-3, with D perhaps TRBD1 (7 bases). V lost 5 bases to trimming and J lost 4 bases, with 16 bases between them. Germline V lookup: CDR1 GTSNPN, CDR2 SVGIG (reference sequence). The CDR3 length is 14 residues. The entire variable domain, with the rest obtained from reference TRBV30 and TRBJ2-3, is as follows: SQTIHQWPATLVQPVGSPLSLECTVEGTSNPNLYWYRQAAGRGLQLLFYSVGIGQISSEVPQNLSASRPQDRQFILSSKKLLLSDSGFYLCAWQGGRSADTQYFGPGTRLTVL.

The chain couples TRBV7-2 to TRBJ1-5, with a weak D call TRBD1 (6 bases). Trimming cost V 6 bases and J 9 bases, with 15 bases left between them. Germline loops: CDR1 SGHTA, CDR2 FQGNSA. The length of the CDR3 is 13 residues. CDR3 protein: CASSRTDSTPQHF. CDR3 in DNA: TGTGCCAGCAGTCGGACAGATTCAACGCCCCAGCATTTT.

The chain recombines TRBV27 with TRBJ2-1; D unclear. The V gene's germline CDR1 is MNHEY and CDR2 SMNVEV (reference sequence). The V end lost 6 bases, the J end lost 4 bases, and 7 bases lay between the germline ends. The CDR3 is made up of 12 amino acids. The DNA for the CDR3 is TGTGCCAGCAGCCAAGATTACAATGAGCAGTTCTTC. Translated: CASSQDYNEQFF.

This clone showed up just once. The chain employs TRBV9 and TRBJ1-1; a weak D match, TRBD1 (5 bases). Trimming removed 0 bases at V and 0 bases at J, with 9 bases between. Germline loops: CDR1 SGDLS, CDR2 YYNGEE. The CDR3 spans 15 residues. The CDR3 loop reads CASSVEPRVNTEAFF. CDR3 in DNA: TGTGCCAGCAGCGTAGAACCCAGGGTGAACACTGAAGCTTTCTTT.

The V call is TRBV29-1, the J call TRBJ1-2; D uncertain. This CDR3 spans 11 amino acids. V was trimmed by 3 bases and J by 5 bases, leaving 7 bases between them. Germline CDR1 is SQVTM and CDR2 is ANQGSEA. The DNA of the CDR3 is TGCAGCGTTGATCAAGCATATGGCTACACCTTC. Its translation is CSVDQAYGYTF.

The CDR3 DNA is TGTGCCAGCTCACCACAGGGGACTTTCTCCTACGAGCAGTACTTC. Translation: CASSPQGTFSYEQYF. V and J are TRBV18 and TRBJ2-7; tentatively, D is TRBD2 (6 bases). This CDR3 is built from 15 residues. Looked up from germline, CDR1 is KGHSH and CDR2 is LQKENI. V was pared by 1 base and J by 0 bases, with 10 bases between.

The chain couples TRBV5-1 to TRBJ1-1; possibly TRBD1 for D (5 bases). CDR3 size: 14 residues. V lost 2 bases and J lost 1, with 9 bases in between. In germline, CDR1 is SGHRS, CDR2 YFSETQ. The CDR3 sequence: CASSFPGQNTEAFF. CDR3 DNA sequence: TGCGCCAGCAGCTTCCCAGGGCAGAACACTGAAGCTTTCTTT.

By sample share, this clone is medium-sized. This sequence joins TRBV7-9 and TRBJ2-7; D unclear. Germline-derived CDR1 and CDR2 are SEHNR and FQNEAQ (reference sequence). The CDR3 has 15 amino acids. V lost 3 bases, J lost 0 bases, and 12 bases lay in between. CDR3 in amino acids: CASSFTAPSSYEQYF. Here the CDR3 DNA reads TGTGCCAGCAGCTTCACGGCTCCCAGCTCCTACGAGCAGTACTTC.